These 12 T cell receptor beta chains were all obtained from the same sample, sequenced in a study of shared clonotypes between healthy human individuals (dated by TCRdb to the early 2020s). CD8 naive samples consisted of CD45RO-negative cells that were positively selected for CCR7, yielding a CD45RA+CCR7+ population without TemRA cells. Preparation of the library involved the immunoSEQ multiplex PCR assay. TCRdb stores this immuneACCESS table with in-frame sequences only. Part of the clones is absent; in the studies checked, under half of the shortfall reflects unresolved V genes, and no reason is known for the rest. A total of around 1,900,000 clones appear in this sample, about 94% of them only once. The top ten clonotypes cover roughly 1.7% of the sample. Source material: naive CD8+ T cells from PBMCs. Read against the paper, the sample's cell subset or site label means: CD45RA+CCR7+. The receptors here all came from a man between 18 and 29 years old in good health. Some clones in this sample may be carry-over from other donors' samples.

The V gene is TRBV6-8, the J gene TRBJ2-2; 15 positions match TRBD2. Germline-derived CDR1 and CDR2 are MNHGY and SAAAGT. The trim removed 5 bases at V and 0 bases at J, leaving 10 bases unmatched. This CDR3 is built from 20 residues. In DNA, the CDR3 is TGTGCCAGCAGTAAGGGACTAGCGGGAGGCCCCAGAGCGAACACCGGGGAGCTGTTTTTT. Translating gives CASSKGLAGGPRANTGELFF.

The rearrangement links TRBV5-1 to TRBJ2-1; no reliable D call. Germline loops: CDR1 SGHRS, CDR2 YFSETQ. The V and J ends lost 1 base and 5 bases respectively, with 16 bases between them. The CDR3 runs to 16 residues. The DNA for the CDR3 is TGCGCCAGCAGCTTGTTAACCGGTCAGATACACAATGAGCAGTTCTTC. This gives the protein CASSLLTGQIHNEQFF. The whole variable domain, filled in from reference TRBV5-1 and TRBJ2-1, reads KAGVTQTPRYLIKTRGQQVTLSCSPISGHRSVSWYQQTPGQGLQFLFEYFSETQRNKGNFPGRFSGRQFSNSRSEMNVSTLELGDSALYLCASSLLTGQIHNEQFFGPGTRLTVL.

This clone appeared once. The V gene is TRBV19, the J gene TRBJ2-5; 8 bases map to TRBD1. CDR3 length: 16 amino acids. In germline, CDR1 is LNHDA, CDR2 SQIVND (reference sequence). V shed 7 bases and J 5 bases; nucleotides not matched to a gene: 15. The CDR3 nucleotides read TGTGCCAGTACCGGGCCAGGGGGCTCCCCATGGGAGACCCAGTACTTC. It is translated as CASTGPGGSPWETQYF. The whole variable domain, filled in from reference TRBV19 and TRBJ2-5, reads DGGITQSPKYLFRKEGQNVTLSCEQNLNHDAMYWYRQDPGQGLRLIYYSQIVNDFQKGDIAEGYSVSREKKESFPLTVTSAQKNPTAFYLCASTGPGGSPWETQYFGPGTRLLVL.

The chain links TRBV7-6 to TRBJ2-5; D gene uncertain. CDR3 length: 11 amino acids. Germline CDR1 reads SGHVS; CDR2 reads FNYEAQ. Trimming took off 6 bases at V and 1 base at J, with 3 bases between the two ends. The chain's CDR3 is CASSFQETQYF. CDR3 DNA sequence: TGTGCCAGCAGTTTCCAAGAGACCCAGTACTTC.

This rearrangement joins TRBV19 to TRBJ2-7; D unresolved. CDR1 is LNHDA, CDR2 SQIVND, per germline (reference sequence). V was clipped by 3 bases and J by 3 bases, with 12 bases between them. This CDR3 spans 14 amino acids. In nucleotides, the CDR3 is TGTGCCAGTAGTATCTCAGCGAACTACTACGAGCAGTACTTC. Its protein product is CASSISANYYEQYF.

The chain carries TRBV18 and TRBJ2-5; D might be TRBD1 (5 bases). The V and J ends lost 3 bases and 4 bases respectively, with 12 bases between them. The CDR3 has 14 residues. Germline-derived CDR1 and CDR2 are KGHSH and LQKENI. CDR3 amino acids: CASSPKTEPETQYF. The CDR3 region has the DNA TGTGCCAGCTCACCCAAGACAGAACCAGAGACCCAGTACTTC.

The CDR3 loop reads CASSQTGKNTEAFF. DNA of the CDR3: TGCGCCAGCAGCCAGACAGGGAAGAACACTGAAGCTTTCTTT. The genes are TRBV5-1 and TRBJ1-1; TRBD1 matches at 7 bases. The germline V gene encodes CDR1 SGHRS and CDR2 YFSETQ. This CDR3 contains 14 residues. The J segment lost 1 base and the V segment lost 4 bases, leaving 4 bases of the junction unmatched.

The chain employs TRBV6-1 and TRBJ2-7; D ambiguous. The CDR3 sequence is 12 residues long. Germline-derived CDR1 and CDR2 are MNHNS and SASEGT. Trimming cost V 8 bases and J 2 bases, with 10 bases left between them. The CDR3 spells CASVLGTYEQYF. In nucleotides, the CDR3 is TGTGCCAGCGTCCTTGGGACCTACGAGCAGTACTTC.

This chain joins TRBV7-8 and TRBJ1-5; D not resolved. Germline CDR1 SGHVS, CDR2 FQNEAQ. CDR3 length: 15 residues. V lost 1 base to trimming and J lost 2 bases, with 9 bases between them. This CDR3 is CASSLGHGRNQPQHF. In DNA form, the CDR3 reads TGTGCCAGCAGCTTAGGGCACGGACGCAATCAGCCCCAGCATTTT.

J is TRBJ1-2 and V is TRBV7-9; 8 bases are shared with TRBD1. CDR1 and CDR2 from the germline V gene are SEHNR and FQNEAQ (reference sequence). The V gene end was trimmed by 3 bases and the J gene end by 9 bases; junction bases not matched to a gene: 6. This CDR3 spans 13 amino acids. CDR3 sequence (DNA): TGTGCCAGCAGCTTTCGGGACAGGCGAAGCTACACCTTC. Translation gives CASSFRDRRSYTF. Complete variable domain (other parts from reference TRBV7-9 and TRBJ1-2): DTGVSQNPRHKITKRGQNVTFRCDPISEHNRLYWYRQTLGQGPEFLTYFQNEAQLEKSRLLSDRFSAERPKGSFSTLEIQRTEQGDSAMYLCASSFRDRRSYTFGSGTRLTVV.

CDR3 bases: TGTGCCAGTAGTATAGCTTTGACAGGGGTTGACGAGCAGTACTTC. It codes for CASSIALTGVDEQYF. The chain carries TRBV19 and TRBJ2-7; 8 nucleotides align to TRBD1. V gave up 1 base and J gave up 5 bases; unmatched junction bases: 7. Germline V gives CDR1 LNHDA, CDR2 SQIVND (reference sequence). This CDR3 spans 15 amino acids.

This clone was picked up one time. Additional DNA sequences in this sample encode the identical CDR3. The chain has TRBV7-9 and TRBJ1-4, with a weak D call TRBD1 (5 bases). The CDR3 totals 12 residues. V was trimmed by 4 bases and J by 7 bases, leaving 7 bases between them. Germline lookup yields CDR1 SEHNR and CDR2 FQNEAQ (reference sequence). The CDR3 spells CASSWGGEKLFF. CDR3 coding DNA: TGTGCCAGCAGCTGGGGGGGTGAAAAACTGTTTTTT. Using reference TRBV7-9 and TRBJ1-4 for the parts outside the CDR3, the full variable domain is DTGVSQNPRHKITKRGQNVTFRCDPISEHNRLYWYRQTLGQGPEFLTYFQNEAQLEKSRLLSDRFSAERPKGSFSTLEIQRTEQGDSAMYLCASSWGGEKLFFGSGTQLSVL.